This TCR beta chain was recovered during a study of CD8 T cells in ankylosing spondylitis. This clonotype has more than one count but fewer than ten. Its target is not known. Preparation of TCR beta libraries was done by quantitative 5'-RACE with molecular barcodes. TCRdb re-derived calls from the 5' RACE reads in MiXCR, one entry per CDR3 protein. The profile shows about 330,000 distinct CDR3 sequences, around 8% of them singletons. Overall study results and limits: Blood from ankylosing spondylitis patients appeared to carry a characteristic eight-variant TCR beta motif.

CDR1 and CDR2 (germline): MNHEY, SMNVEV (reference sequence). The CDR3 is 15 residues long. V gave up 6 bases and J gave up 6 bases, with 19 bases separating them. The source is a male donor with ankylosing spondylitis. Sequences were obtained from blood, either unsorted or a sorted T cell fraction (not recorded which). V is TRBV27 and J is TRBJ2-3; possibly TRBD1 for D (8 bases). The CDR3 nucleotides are TGTGCCAGCAGCCTAGGAACAGGGGGAGGGGATACGCAGTATTTT. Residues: CASSLGTGGGDTQYF.